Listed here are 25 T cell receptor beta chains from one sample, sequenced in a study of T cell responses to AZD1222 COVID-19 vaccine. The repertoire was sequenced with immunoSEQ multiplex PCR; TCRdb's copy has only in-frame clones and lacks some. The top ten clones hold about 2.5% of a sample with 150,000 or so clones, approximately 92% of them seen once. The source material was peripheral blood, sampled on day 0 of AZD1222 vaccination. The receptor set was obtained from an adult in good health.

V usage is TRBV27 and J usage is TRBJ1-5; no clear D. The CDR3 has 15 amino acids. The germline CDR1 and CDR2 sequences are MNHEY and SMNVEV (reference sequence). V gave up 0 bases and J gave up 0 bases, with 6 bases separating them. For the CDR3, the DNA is TGTGCCAGCAGTTTATCATCTTATAGCAATCAGCCCCAGCATTTT. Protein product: CASSLSSYSNQPQHF.

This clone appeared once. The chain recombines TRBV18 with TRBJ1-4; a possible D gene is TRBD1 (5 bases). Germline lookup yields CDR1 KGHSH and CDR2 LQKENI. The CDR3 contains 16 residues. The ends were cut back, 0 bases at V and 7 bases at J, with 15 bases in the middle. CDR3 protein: CASSPPLGGSSEKLFF. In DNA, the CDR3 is TGTGCCAGCTCACCACCGTTGGGGGGGAGTAGTGAAAAACTGTTTTTT.

CDR3 sequence (DNA): TGCGCCAGCAGCCCCCAGGGAGTCACAGCCAAAAACATTCAGTACTTC. It yields the protein CASSPQGVTAKNIQYF. V is TRBV5-1 and J is TRBJ2-4; D tentatively fits TRBD1 or TRBD2 (5 bases each). Trimming pared 4 bases from V and 0 bases from J, leaving 14 bases between. The CDR3 is 16 amino acids. The V gene's germline CDR1 is SGHRS and CDR2 YFSETQ.

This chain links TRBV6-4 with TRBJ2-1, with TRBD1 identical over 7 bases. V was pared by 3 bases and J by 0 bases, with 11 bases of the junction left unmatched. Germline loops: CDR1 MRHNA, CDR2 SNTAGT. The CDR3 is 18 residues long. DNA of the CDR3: TGTGCCAGCAGTGAGGAAGGGACAGAACTGAGCTCCTACAATGAGCAGTTCTTC. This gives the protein CASSEEGTELSSYNEQFF.

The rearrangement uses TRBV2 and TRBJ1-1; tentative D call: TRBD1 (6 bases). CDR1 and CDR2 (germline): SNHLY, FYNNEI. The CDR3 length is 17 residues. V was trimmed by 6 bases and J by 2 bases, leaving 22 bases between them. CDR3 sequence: CASRGPDRTVRNTEAFF. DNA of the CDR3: TGTGCCAGCAGGGGGCCAGACAGGACCGTGAGAAACACTGAAGCTTTCTTT.

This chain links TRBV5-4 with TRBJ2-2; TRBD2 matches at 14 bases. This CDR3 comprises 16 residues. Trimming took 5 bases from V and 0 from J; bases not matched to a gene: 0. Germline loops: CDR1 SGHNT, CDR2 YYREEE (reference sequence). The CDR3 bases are TGTGCCAGCAGGGGACTAGCGGGGGCGAACACCGGGGAGCTGTTTTTT. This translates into CASRGLAGANTGELFF.

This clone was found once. The CDR3 bases are TGCAGCGTTGAGCTACAGGGGACTGAAGCTTTCTTT. This sequence encodes CSVELQGTEAFF. The V gene is TRBV29-1, the J gene TRBJ1-1, with 7 nucleotides matching TRBD1. The CDR3 length is 12 residues. Per the germline V gene, CDR1 is SQVTM and CDR2 is ANQGSEA. Trimming took 3 bases from V and 5 from J; bases not matched to a gene: 3.

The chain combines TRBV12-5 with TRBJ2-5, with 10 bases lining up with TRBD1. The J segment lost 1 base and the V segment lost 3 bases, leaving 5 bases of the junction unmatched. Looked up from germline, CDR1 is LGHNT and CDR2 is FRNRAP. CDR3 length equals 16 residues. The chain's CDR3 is CASGLGTGALQETQYF. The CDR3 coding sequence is TGTGCTAGTGGTTTAGGGACAGGGGCACTCCAAGAGACCCAGTACTTC.

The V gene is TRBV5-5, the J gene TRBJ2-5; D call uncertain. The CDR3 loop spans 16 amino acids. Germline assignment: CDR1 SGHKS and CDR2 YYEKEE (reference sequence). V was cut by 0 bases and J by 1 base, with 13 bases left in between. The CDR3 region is CASSLALALGQETQYF. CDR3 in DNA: TGTGCCAGCAGCTTGGCGTTAGCATTGGGCCAAGAGACCCAGTACTTC.

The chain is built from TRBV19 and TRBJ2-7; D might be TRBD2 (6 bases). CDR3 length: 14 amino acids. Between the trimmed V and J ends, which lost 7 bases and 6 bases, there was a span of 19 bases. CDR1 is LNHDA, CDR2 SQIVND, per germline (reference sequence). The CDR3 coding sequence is TGTGCCAGTACAAACGCCGGGACTGTCTCCGAGCAGTACTTC. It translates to CASTNAGTVSEQYF.

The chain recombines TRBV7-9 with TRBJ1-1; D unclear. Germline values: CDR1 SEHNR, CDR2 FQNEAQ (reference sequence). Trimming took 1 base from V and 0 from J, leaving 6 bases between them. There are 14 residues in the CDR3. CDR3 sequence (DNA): TGTGCCAGCAGCTTAGGGGTCATGAACACTGAAGCTTTCTTT. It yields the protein CASSLGVMNTEAFF.

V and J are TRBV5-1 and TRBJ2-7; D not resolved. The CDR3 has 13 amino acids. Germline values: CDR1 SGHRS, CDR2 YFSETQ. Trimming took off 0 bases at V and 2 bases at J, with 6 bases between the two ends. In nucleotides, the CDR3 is TGCGCCAGCAGCTTGGTTAGCCCCTACGAGCAGTACTTC. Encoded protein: CASSLVSPYEQYF.

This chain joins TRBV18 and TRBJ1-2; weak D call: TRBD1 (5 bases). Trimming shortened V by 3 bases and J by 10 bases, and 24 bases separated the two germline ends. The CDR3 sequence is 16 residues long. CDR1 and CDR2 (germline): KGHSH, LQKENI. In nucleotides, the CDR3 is TGTGCCAGCTCACCTCGGGACGGGGAGTTGAGTATGAACTACACCTTC. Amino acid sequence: CASSPRDGELSMNYTF.

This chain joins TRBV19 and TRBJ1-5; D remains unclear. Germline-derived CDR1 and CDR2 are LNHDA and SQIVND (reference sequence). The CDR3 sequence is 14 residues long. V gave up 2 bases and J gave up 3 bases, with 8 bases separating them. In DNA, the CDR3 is TGTGCCAGTAGTATATCAATCGCCAATCAGCCCCAGCATTTT. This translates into CASSISIANQPQHF.

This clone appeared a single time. The CDR3 loop is CASSMSSGRLPYEQYF. The DNA for the CDR3 is TGTGCCAGCAGCATGAGTAGTGGCAGACTGCCCTACGAGCAGTACTTC. V usage is TRBV7-2 and J usage is TRBJ2-7; no clear D. CDR3 length equals 16 residues. Germline V CDR1 and CDR2: SGHTA, FQGNSA. Deletions cut 5 bases from V and 2 bases from J, with 19 bases between. Full variable domain (missing parts from reference TRBV7-2 and TRBJ2-7): GAGVSQSPSNKVTEKGKDVELRCDPISGHTALYWYRQSLGQGLEFLIYFQGNSAPDKSGLPSDRFSAERTGGSVSTLTIQRTQQEDSAVYLCASSMSSGRLPYEQYFGPGTRLTVT.

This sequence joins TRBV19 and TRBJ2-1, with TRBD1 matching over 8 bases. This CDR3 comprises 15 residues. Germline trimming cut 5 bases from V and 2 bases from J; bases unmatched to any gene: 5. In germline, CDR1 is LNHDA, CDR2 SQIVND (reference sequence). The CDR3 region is CASSVQGGTYNEQFF. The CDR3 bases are TGTGCCAGTAGTGTACAGGGGGGTACCTACAATGAGCAGTTCTTC.

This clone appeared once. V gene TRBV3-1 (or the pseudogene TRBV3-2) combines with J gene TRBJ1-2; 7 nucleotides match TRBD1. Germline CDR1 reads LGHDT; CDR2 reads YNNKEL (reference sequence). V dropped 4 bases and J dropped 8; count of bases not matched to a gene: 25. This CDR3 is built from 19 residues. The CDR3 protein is CASSPLHGTVGGVQGGYTF. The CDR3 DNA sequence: TGTGCCAGCAGCCCTCTCCACGGGACAGTAGGAGGGGTACAGGGCGGCTACACCTTC.

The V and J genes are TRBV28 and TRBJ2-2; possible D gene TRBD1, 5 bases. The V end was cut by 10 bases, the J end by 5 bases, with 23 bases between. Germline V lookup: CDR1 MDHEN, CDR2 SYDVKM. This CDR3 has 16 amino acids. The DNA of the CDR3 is TGTGCCACCAATCAGTTAAGTTGGGGCGCGACCGGGGAGCTGTTTTTT. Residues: CATNQLSWGATGELFF.

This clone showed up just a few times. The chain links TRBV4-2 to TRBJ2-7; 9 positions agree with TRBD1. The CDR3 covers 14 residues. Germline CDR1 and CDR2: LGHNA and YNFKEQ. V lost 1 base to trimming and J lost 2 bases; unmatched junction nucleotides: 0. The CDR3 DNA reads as TGTGCCAGCAGCCAAGGGGACAGGGCCTACGAGCAGTACTTC. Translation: CASSQGDRAYEQYF.

The CDR3 DNA follows: TGTGCCAGCAGCCGACCCTGGGATACGCAGTATTTT. Translating gives CASSRPWDTQYF. V and J are TRBV3-1 (or the pseudogene TRBV3-2) and TRBJ2-3; D remains unclear. This CDR3 comprises 12 residues. Germline-derived CDR1 and CDR2 are LGHDT and YNNKEL (reference sequence). V was cut by 4 bases and J by 6 bases, with 8 bases left in between.

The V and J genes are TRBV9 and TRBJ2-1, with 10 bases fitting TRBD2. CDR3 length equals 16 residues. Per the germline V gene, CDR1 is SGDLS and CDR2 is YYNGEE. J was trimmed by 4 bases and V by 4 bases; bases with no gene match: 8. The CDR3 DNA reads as TGTGCCAGCAGCCCTCAAGCGGGGGGGCCTTACAATGAGCAGTTCTTC. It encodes CASSPQAGGPYNEQFF.

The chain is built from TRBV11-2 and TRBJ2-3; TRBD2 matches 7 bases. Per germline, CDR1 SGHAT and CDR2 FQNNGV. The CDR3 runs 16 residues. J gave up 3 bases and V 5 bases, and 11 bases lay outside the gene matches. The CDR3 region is CASSLKDPGLTDTQYF. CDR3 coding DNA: TGTGCCAGCAGCCTCAAAGACCCGGGACTAACAGATACGCAGTATTTT.

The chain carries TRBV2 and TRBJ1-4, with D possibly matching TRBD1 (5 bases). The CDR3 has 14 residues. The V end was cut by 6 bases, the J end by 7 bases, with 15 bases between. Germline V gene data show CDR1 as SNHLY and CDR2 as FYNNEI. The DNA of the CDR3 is TGTGCCAGCAGATTAGGGGAGGGAGGTGAAAAACTGTTTTTT. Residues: CASRLGEGGEKLFF. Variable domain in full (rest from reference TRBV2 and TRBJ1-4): EPEVTQTPSHQVTQMGQEVILRCVPISNHLYFYWYRQILGQKVEFLVSFYNNEISEKSEIFDDQFSVERPDGSNFTLKIRSTKLEDSAMYFCASRLGEGGEKLFFGSGTQLSVL.

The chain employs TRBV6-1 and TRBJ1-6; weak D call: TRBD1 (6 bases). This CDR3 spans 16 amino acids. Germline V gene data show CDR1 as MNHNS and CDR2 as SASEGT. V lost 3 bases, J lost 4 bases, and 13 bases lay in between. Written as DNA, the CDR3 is TGTGCCAGCAGTGAGCGGACAGAACGGTATAATTCACCCCTCCACTTT. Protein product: CASSERTERYNSPLHF.

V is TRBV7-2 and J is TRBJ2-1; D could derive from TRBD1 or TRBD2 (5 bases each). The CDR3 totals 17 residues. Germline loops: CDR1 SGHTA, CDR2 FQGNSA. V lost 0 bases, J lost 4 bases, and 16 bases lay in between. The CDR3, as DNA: TGTGCCAGCAGCTTAGCCGGGACCCCCTCGGGTTACAATGAGCAGTTCTTC. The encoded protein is CASSLAGTPSGYNEQFF.